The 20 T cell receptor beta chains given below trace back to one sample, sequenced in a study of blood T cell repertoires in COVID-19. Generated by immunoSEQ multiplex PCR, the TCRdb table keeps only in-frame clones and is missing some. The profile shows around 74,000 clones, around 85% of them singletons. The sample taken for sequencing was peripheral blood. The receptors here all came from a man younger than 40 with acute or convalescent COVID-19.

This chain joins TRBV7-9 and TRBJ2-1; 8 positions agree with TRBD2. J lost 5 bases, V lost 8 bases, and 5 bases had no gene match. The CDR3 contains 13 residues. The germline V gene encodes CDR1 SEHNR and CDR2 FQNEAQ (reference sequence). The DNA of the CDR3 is TGTGCCAGCTCCGGGGGGGCCCACAATGAGCAGTTCTTC. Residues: CASSGGAHNEQFF. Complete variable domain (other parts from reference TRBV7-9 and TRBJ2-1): DTGVSQNPRHKITKRGQNVTFRCDPISEHNRLYWYRQTLGQGPEFLTYFQNEAQLEKSRLLSDRFSAERPKGSFSTLEIQRTEQGDSAMYLCASSGGAHNEQFFGPGTRLTVL.

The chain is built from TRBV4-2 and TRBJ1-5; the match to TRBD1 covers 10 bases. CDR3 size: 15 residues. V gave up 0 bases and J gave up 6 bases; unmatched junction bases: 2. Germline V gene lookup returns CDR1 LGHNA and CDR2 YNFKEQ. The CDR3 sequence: CASSQDGQGVQPQHF. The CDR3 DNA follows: TGTGCCAGCAGCCAAGATGGACAGGGGGTTCAGCCCCAGCATTTT.

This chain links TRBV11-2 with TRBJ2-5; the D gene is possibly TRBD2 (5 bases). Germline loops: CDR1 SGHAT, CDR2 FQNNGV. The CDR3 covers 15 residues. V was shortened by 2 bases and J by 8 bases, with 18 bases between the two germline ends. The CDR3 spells CASSLTLAGYGTQYF. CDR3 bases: TGTGCCAGCAGCTTAACTCTAGCCGGTTATGGAACCCAGTACTTC.

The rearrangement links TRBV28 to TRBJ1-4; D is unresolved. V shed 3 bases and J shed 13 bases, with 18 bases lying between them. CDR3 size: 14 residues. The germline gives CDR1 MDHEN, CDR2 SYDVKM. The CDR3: CASSFGPGGLGLFF. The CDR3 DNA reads TGTGCCAGCAGTTTTGGTCCGGGAGGGTTAGGACTGTTTTTT.

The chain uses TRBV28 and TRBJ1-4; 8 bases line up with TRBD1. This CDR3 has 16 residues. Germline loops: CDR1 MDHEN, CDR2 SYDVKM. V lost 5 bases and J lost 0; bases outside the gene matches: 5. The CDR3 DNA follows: TGTGCCAGCAGTCCGGACAGGGAAGCAACTAATGAAAAACTGTTTTTT. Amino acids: CASSPDREATNEKLFF.

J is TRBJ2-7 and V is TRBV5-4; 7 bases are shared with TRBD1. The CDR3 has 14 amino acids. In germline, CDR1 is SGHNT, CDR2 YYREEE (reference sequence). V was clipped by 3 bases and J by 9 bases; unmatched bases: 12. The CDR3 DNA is TGTGCCAGCAGCTCAATCGGGACAGCAACCGGGCAGTACTTC. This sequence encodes CASSSIGTATGQYF.

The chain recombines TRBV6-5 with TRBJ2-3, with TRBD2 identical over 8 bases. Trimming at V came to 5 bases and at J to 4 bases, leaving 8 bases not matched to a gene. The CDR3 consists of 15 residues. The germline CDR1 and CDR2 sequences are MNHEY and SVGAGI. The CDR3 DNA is TGTGCCAGCAGTACGAGCGGGAGCCGGGCAGATACGCAGTATTTT. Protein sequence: CASSTSGSRADTQYF.

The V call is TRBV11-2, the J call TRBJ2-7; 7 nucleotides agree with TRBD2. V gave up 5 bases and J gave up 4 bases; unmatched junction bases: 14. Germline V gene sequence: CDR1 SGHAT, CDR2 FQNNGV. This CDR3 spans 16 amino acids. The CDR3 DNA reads TGTGCCAGCAGCCAAACCCAAGCGGGAATTTTGTACGAGCAGTACTTC. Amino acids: CASSQTQAGILYEQYF. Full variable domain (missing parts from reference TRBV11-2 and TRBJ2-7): EAGVAQSPRYKIIEKRQSVAFWCNPISGHATLYWYQQILGQGPKLLIQFQNNGVVDDSQLPKDRFSAERLKGVDSTLKIQPAKLEDSAVYLCASSQTQAGILYEQYFGPGTRLTVT.

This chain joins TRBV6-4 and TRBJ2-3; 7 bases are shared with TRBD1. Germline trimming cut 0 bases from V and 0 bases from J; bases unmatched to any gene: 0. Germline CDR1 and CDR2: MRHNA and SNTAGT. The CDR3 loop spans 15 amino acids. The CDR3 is CASSDSGGSTDTQYF. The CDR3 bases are TGTGCCAGCAGTGACTCAGGGGGCAGCACAGATACGCAGTATTTT.

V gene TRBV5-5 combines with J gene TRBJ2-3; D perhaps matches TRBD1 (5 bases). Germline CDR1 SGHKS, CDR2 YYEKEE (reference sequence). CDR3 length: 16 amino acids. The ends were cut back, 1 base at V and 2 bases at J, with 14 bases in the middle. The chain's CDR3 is CASSLTGQGYTDTQYF. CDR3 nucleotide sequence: TGTGCCAGCAGCTTGACAGGCCAGGGCTACACAGATACGCAGTATTTT.

CDR3 protein: CATSRERLDNEQFF. The DNA of the CDR3 is TGTGCCACCAGCAGAGAGAGACTTGACAATGAGCAGTTCTTC. The gene calls are TRBV15 and TRBJ2-1; no firm D call. The CDR3 runs to 14 residues. Trimming took 0 bases from V and 5 from J, leaving 8 bases between them. Germline CDR1 and CDR2: LNHNV and YYDKDF (reference sequence). Supplemented by reference TRBV15 and TRBJ2-1, the full variable domain reads DAMVIQNPRYQVTQFGKPVTLSCSQTLNHNVMYWYQQKSSQAPKLLFHYYDKDFNNEADTPDNFQSRRPNTSFCFLDIRSPGLGDTAMYLCATSRERLDNEQFFGPGTRLTVL.

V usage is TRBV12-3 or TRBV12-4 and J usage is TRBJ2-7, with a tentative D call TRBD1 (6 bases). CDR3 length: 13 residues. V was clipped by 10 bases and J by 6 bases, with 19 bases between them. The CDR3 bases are TGTGCCACAGGGGCTGGAATCCTGGGCGAGCAGTACTTC. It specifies CATGAGILGEQYF.

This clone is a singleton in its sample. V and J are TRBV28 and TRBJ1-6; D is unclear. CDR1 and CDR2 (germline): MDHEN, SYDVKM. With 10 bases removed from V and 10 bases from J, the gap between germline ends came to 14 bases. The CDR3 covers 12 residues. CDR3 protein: CATRKAESPLHF. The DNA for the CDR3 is TGTGCCACCCGGAAGGCGGAATCACCCCTCCACTTT.

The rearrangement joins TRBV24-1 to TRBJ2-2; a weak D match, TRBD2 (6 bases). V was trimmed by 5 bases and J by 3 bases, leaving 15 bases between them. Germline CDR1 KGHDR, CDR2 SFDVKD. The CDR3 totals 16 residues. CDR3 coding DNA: TGTGCCACCAGTGCCTTTTACCGCGGGGACACCGGGGAGCTGTTTTTT. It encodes CATSAFYRGDTGELFF.

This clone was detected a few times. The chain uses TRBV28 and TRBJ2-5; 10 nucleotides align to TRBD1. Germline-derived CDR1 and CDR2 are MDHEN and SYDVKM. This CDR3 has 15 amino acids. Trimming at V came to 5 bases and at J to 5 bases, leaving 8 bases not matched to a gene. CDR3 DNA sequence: TGTGCCAGCAGTCCCGGGACAGGGGAGGTGGAGACCCAGTACTTC. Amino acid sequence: CASSPGTGEVETQYF.

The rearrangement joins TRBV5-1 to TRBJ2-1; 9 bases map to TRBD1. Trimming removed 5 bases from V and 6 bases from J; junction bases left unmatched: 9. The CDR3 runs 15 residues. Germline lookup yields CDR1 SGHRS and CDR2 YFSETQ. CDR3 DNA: TGCGCCAGCAGACCCGGGACAGGGACGGCCAATGAGCAGTTCTTC. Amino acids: CASRPGTGTANEQFF.

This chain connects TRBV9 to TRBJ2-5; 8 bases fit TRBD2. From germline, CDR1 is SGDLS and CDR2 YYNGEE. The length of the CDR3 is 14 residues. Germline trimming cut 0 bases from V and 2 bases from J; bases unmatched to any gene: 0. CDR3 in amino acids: CASSVAGGQETQYF. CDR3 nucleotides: TGTGCCAGCAGCGTAGCGGGAGGGCAAGAGACCCAGTACTTC. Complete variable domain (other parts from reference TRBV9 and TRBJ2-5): DSGVTQTPKHLITATGQRVTLRCSPRSGDLSVYWYQQSLDQGLQFLIQYYNGEERAKGNILERFSAQQFPDLHSELNLSSLELGDSALYFCASSVAGGQETQYFGPGTRLLVL.

The CDR3, as DNA: TGTGCCAGTAGTGTGGGGACATATGTCGTTCAGCCCCAGCATTTT. Translated: CASSVGTYVVQPQHF. This chain joins TRBV19 and TRBJ1-5, with TRBD1 as a possible D gene (6 bases). CDR3 length: 15 amino acids. V shed 5 bases and J shed 6 bases, with 17 bases lying between them. Per germline, CDR1 LNHDA and CDR2 SQIVND (reference sequence). Variable domain in full (rest from reference TRBV19 and TRBJ1-5): DGGITQSPKYLFRKEGQNVTLSCEQNLNHDAMYWYRQDPGQGLRLIYYSQIVNDFQKGDIAEGYSVSREKKESFPLTVTSAQKNPTAFYLCASSVGTYVVQPQHFGDGTRLSIL.

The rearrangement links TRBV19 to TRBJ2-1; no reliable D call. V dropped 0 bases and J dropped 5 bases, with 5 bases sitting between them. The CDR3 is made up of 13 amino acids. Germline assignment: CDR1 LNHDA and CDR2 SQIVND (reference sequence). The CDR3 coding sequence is TGTGCCAGTAGTATAGAGGCGGACAATGAGCAGTTCTTC. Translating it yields CASSIEADNEQFF. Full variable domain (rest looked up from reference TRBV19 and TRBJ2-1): DGGITQSPKYLFRKEGQNVTLSCEQNLNHDAMYWYRQDPGQGLRLIYYSQIVNDFQKGDIAEGYSVSREKKESFPLTVTSAQKNPTAFYLCASSIEADNEQFFGPGTRLTVL.

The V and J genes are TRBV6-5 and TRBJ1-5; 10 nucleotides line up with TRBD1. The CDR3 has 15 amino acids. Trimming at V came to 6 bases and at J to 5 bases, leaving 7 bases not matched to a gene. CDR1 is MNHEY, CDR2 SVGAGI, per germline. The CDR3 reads CASRKTGGIYQPQHF. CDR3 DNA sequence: TGTGCCAGCAGAAAGACAGGGGGCATTTATCAGCCCCAGCATTTT.